The clone carrying this TCR beta chain has a handful of counts. Its specificity is not known. Researchers reported sorting CD4+ naive, central memory, regulatory and stem cell-like memory cells via CD45RO/CCR7/CD25/CD127/CD95/CD27. This specimen belongs to a study of beta chain features in type 1 diabetes. For the study at large: When patients were set against healthy donors, age, gender and cell yields were similar.

CDR1 and CDR2 (germline): SGHAT, FQNNGV. V lost 2 bases and J lost 6, with 25 bases in between. The CDR3 consists of 18 residues. The sequenced template was cDNA made from the entire isolated RNA. About 3.4 million reads per sample on average were obtained from naive, central memory and regulatory T cell samples. Repertoires were generated with immunoSEQ multiplex PCR, while TCRdb's copy carries only in-frame clones and drops some. The sample contains approximately 100,000 clones, roughly 28% of which appear only once. Study results and limitations: There was a moderate but significant shortening of TCRB CDR3s in all four CD4+ subsets of Type 1 diabetes patients.

The sample taken for sequencing was central memory CD4+ T cells from blood. This chain uses TRBV11-2 with TRBJ1-1, with D perhaps matching TRBD1 (5 bases). The clonotype comes from a woman aged 18-30 years with type 1 diabetes. CDR3 DNA: TGTGCCAGCAGCTTAAGTTCCGTAGGGAGGGGACGTACCGCTGAAGCTTTCTTT. It encodes CASSLSSVGRGRTAEAFF. The whole variable domain, remainder taken from reference TRBV11-2 and TRBJ1-1, is EAGVAQSPRYKIIEKRQSVAFWCNPISGHATLYWYQQILGQGPKLLIQFQNNGVVDDSQLPKDRFSAERLKGVDSTLKIQPAKLEDSAVYLCASSLSSVGRGRTAEAFFGQGTRLTVV.